Listed below are T cell receptor beta chains from one sample, sequenced in a study of post-analysis software for immune sequencing data. TCRdb re-derived calls from the PCR reads in MiXCR, one entry per CDR3 protein. The profile covers around 700,000 distinct CDR3 sequences, with approximately 59% appearing a single time and around 11% taken by the ten largest. Sequenced material: blood. These receptors were taken from a girl under 10 years old with multiple sclerosis. Both conserved end residues are part of each CDR3. A D gene is named only where the DNA matches it firmly. Not all rows give a size; the values are once, few, many and, for expanded clones, a class.

V gene	J gene	D gene	clone size	CDR3 protein	CDR3 DNA
TRBV12-3/TRBV12-4	TRBJ2-1	NA	NA	CASSSTGSFYNEQFF	TGTGCCAGCAGTTCAACAGGGAGCTTTTACAATGAGCAGTTCTTC
TRBV5-1	TRBJ2-3	NA	few	CASSLAMNTDTQYF	TGCGCCAGCAGCTTGGCGATGAACACAGATACGCAGTATTTT
TRBV12-3/TRBV12-4	TRBJ2-1	NA	NA	CASSLARGVVFDEQFF	TGTGCCAGCAGTTTAGCGCGTGGGGTAGTGTTTGATGAGCAGTTCTTC
TRBV29-1	TRBJ2-1	NA	few	CSVGTSYNEQFF	TGCAGCGTCGGGACTTCCTACAATGAGCAGTTCTTC
TRBV29-1	TRBJ2-5	NA	NA	CSAGDPRETQYF	TGCAGCGCCGGGGACCCCCGGGAGACCCAGTACTTC
TRBV20-1	TRBJ2-1	NA	NA	CSATSGDERFF	TGCAGTGCTACTAGTGGCGATGAGCGGTTCTTC
TRBV20-1	TRBJ2-3	TRBD2	NA	CSARLAGVGTDTQYF	TGCAGCGCTAGACTAGCGGGAGTCGGCACAGATACGCAGTATTTT
TRBV2	TRBJ2-7	NA	NA	CASKEAGYEQYF	TGTGCCAGCAAGGAAGCAGGCTACGAGCAGTACTTC
TRBV7-9	TRBJ2-3	NA	NA	CASSSRAQVSATDMQYF	TGTGCCAGCAGCTCCCGTGCTCAGGTGTCCGCCACAGATATGCAGTATTTT
TRBV29-1	TRBJ2-1	NA	NA	CSVDAGIYNEQFF	TGCAGCGTTGATGCAGGAATTTACAATGAGCAGTTCTTC
TRBV7-8	TRBJ1-6	NA	NA	CASSLLGEKAGNSPLHF	TGTGCCAGCAGCCTCCTCGGGGAAAAAGCAGGAAATTCACCCCTCCACTTT
TRBV10-2	TRBJ2-3	TRBD1	NA	CASRPGTGVTDTQYF	TGCGCCAGCAGACCCGGGACAGGAGTCACAGATACGCAGTATTTT
TRBV5-6	TRBJ2-5	NA	few	CASSLVQEETQYF	TGTGCCAGCAGCTTGGTACAGGAAGAGACCCAGTACTTC
TRBV15	TRBJ1-5	NA	NA	CATSRGMSNQPQHF	TGTGCCACCAGCAGAGGAATGAGCAATCAGCCCCAGCATTTT
TRBV7-3	TRBJ2-7	TRBD2	few	CASSVGTSMAEQYF	TGTGCCAGCAGCGTCGGGACTAGCATGGCAGAGCAGTACTTC
TRBV24-1	TRBJ2-3	NA	NA	CATSDVGPSADTQYF	TGTGCCACCAGTGACGTGGGACCGAGCGCAGATACGCAGTATTTT
TRBV6-5	TRBJ2-1	TRBD2	NA	CASSSSFRLAGYNEQFF	TGTGCCAGCAGTTCCTCATTCCGACTAGCGGGCTACAATGAGCAGTTCTTC
TRBV7-8	TRBJ2-1	NA	NA	CASSLTVIGGESYNEQFF	TGTGCCAGCAGCCTGACAGTTATTGGGGGTGAATCCTACAATGAGCAGTTCTTC
TRBV5-1	TRBJ2-1	NA	NA	CASSPEPLNEQFF	TGCGCCAGCAGCCCTGAGCCCCTCAATGAGCAGTTCTTC
TRBV3-1	TRBJ2-7	TRBD1	NA	CASSRPDPGQGYEQYF	TGTGCCAGCAGCCGTCCTGACCCGGGACAGGGGTACGAGCAGTACTTC
TRBV7-9	TRBJ2-1	NA	NA	CASSRDSPVDEQFF	TGTGCCAGCAGCCGGGACTCCCCGGTAGATGAGCAGTTCTTC
TRBV6-5	TRBJ2-7	NA	NA	CASSYGGQNYEQYF	TGTGCCAGCAGTTACGGTGGACAAAACTACGAGCAGTACTTC
TRBV12-3/TRBV12-4	TRBJ2-6	NA	NA	CASSQNRAPSSGANVLTF	TGTGCCAGCAGTCAAAACAGGGCCCCTTCCTCTGGGGCCAACGTCCTGACTTTC
TRBV27	TRBJ2-6	NA	NA	CASRHITDSGANVLTF	TGTGCCAGCAGGCATATAACGGACTCTGGGGCCAACGTCCTGACTTTC
TRBV7-9	TRBJ2-1	NA	NA	CASTRSELGSYNEQFF	TGTGCCAGCACCCGAAGTGAGTTAGGCTCCTACAATGAGCAGTTCTTC
TRBV10-3	TRBJ2-1	NA	many	CATVSEVQPYNEQFF	TGTGCCACCGTCTCGGAGGTTCAACCCTACAATGAGCAGTTCTTC
TRBV12-3/TRBV12-4	TRBJ2-6	NA	few	CASSFTGVTAGANVLTF	TGTGCCAGCAGTTTCACCGGGGTGACGGCTGGGGCCAACGTCCTGACTTTC
TRBV7-2	TRBJ1-2	TRBD1	NA	CASSSYRGRPYGYTF	TGTGCCAGCAGCTCCTACAGGGGGCGGCCCTATGGCTACACCTTC
TRBV3-1	TRBJ1-2	NA	NA	CASSQEGRWGYGYTF	TGTGCCAGCAGCCAAGAGGGCCGGTGGGGCTATGGCTACACCTTC
TRBV10-3	TRBJ2-3	NA	NA	CAIDNRDGSTDTQYF	TGTGCCATTGACAATAGGGACGGTAGCACAGATACGCAGTATTTT
TRBV12-5	TRBJ2-1	TRBD1	NA	CASAEGDRVNEQFF	TGTGCTAGTGCAGAGGGGGACAGGGTCAATGAGCAGTTCTTC
TRBV7-3	TRBJ1-5	NA	few	CASSLSQPQHF	TGTGCCAGCAGCTTAAGTCAGCCCCAGCATTTT
TRBV5-1	TRBJ2-3	NA	NA	CASSFRDFTDTQYF	TGCGCCAGCAGCTTCCGGGACTTTACAGATACGCAGTATTTT
TRBV20-1	TRBJ2-1	TRBD2	few	CSAQQLAGVTTNPYNEQFF	TGCAGTGCTCAACAACTAGCGGGAGTCACTACTAACCCCTACAATGAGCAGTTCTTC
TRBV20-1	TRBJ2-7	TRBD1	once	CSASEGQTVLEQYF	TGCAGTGCTAGTGAGGGACAGACGGTCCTCGAGCAGTACTTC
TRBV10-3	TRBJ2-2	NA	NA	CAISRRAGELFF	TGTGCCATCAGTAGGAGGGCCGGGGAGCTGTTTTTT
TRBV29-1	TRBJ1-2	NA	once	CSVYLDGSANYGYTF	TGCAGCGTTTACCTCGACGGCTCAGCTAACTATGGCTACACCTTC
TRBV18	TRBJ2-3	NA	NA	CASSPPPPDTQYF	TGTGCCAGCTCACCACCGCCTCCAGATACGCAGTATTTT
TRBV12-3/TRBV12-4	TRBJ1-1	NA	NA	CASSPPRRDPEAFF	TGTGCCAGCAGTCCTCCCCGCAGGGACCCTGAAGCTTTCTTT
TRBV20-1	TRBJ1-1	NA	once	CSAKKGSNTEAFF	TGCAGTGCTAAGAAGGGATCGAACACTGAAGCTTTCTTT
TRBV5-1	TRBJ1-1	NA	few	CASSLDAALNTEAFF	TGCGCCAGCAGCTTGGATGCGGCATTGAACACTGAAGCTTTCTTT
TRBV5-1	TRBJ2-7	NA	NA	CASSSRDTYEQYF	TGTGCCAGCAGCTCCCGGGACACCTACGAGCAGTACTTC
TRBV7-9	TRBJ2-3	TRBD2	NA	CASSYSGYSSTDTQYF	TGTGCCAGCAGCTATAGCGGGTACTCTAGCACAGATACGCAGTATTTT
TRBV9	TRBJ2-3	TRBD2	NA	CASSVATSGGLLTDTQYF	TGTGCCAGCAGCGTAGCTACAAGCGGGGGGCTTCTCACAGATACGCAGTATTTT
TRBV5-5	TRBJ1-2	NA	once	CASSLLQENYGYTF	TGTGCCAGCAGCTTGCTACAGGAGAACTATGGCTACACCTTC
TRBV6-2/TRBV6-3	TRBJ1-5	TRBD1	NA	CASTGQFYSNQPQHF	TGTGCCAGCACGGGACAGTTTTATAGCAATCAGCCCCAGCATTTT
TRBV6-6	TRBJ1-5	TRBD1	NA	CASSYSRTGTIEHF	TGTGCCAGCAGTTACTCGCGGACAGGGACCATCGAGCATTTT
TRBV20-1	TRBJ2-5	TRBD2	NA	CSAGSGGGETQYF	TGCAGTGCTGGTAGCGGGGGAGGGGAGACCCAGTACTTC
TRBV11-1	TRBJ2-1	NA	NA	CASSFRRGYNEQFF	TGTGCCAGCAGCTTCCGGAGGGGATACAATGAGCAGTTCTTC
TRBV29-1	TRBJ2-1	TRBD1	few	CSVETGGASNEQFF	TGCAGCGTTGAAACAGGGGGCGCTTCCAATGAGCAGTTCTTC
TRBV29-1	TRBJ1-3	NA	few	CSVEEGAGNTIYF	TGCAGCGTTGAAGAGGGGGCTGGAAACACCATATATTTT
TRBV5-1	TRBJ2-3	TRBD1	NA	CASSGQGVPTDTQYF	TGCGCCAGCAGCGGACAGGGAGTCCCCACAGATACGCAGTATTTT
TRBV2	TRBJ2-7	TRBD1	NA	CASSEQGDMDEQYF	TGTGCCAGCAGTGAACAGGGGGACATGGACGAGCAGTACTTC